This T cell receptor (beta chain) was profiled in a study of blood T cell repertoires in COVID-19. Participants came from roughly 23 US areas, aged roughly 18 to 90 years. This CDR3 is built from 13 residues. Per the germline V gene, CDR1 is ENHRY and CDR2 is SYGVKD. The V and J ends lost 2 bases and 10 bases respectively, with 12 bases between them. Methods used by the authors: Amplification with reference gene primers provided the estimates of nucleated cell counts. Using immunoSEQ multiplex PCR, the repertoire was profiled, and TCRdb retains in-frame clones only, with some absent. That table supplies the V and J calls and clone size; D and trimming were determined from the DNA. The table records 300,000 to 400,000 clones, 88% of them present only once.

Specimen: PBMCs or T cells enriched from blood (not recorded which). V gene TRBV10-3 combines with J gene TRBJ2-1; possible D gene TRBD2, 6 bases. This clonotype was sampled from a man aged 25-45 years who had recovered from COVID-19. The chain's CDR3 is CAISEVEGAEQFF. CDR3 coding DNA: TGTGCCATCAGTGAGGTGGAGGGTGCGGAGCAGTTCTTC.